These T cell receptor beta chains were read from a single sample in a study of response to subunit inactivated influenza vaccine. TCRdb redid the calling of the RT-PCR reads with MiXCR, one entry per CDR3 protein. Of approximately 500,000 distinct CDR3 sequences in the sample, 10% to 15% were seen once. The material was PBMCs from blood, obtained 40 to 50 days after vaccination. The receptor set was obtained from a man aged 50 to 59 who received an inactivated influenza vaccine. The CDR3 runs from the conserved cysteine through the conserved F or W. Each record gives: J gene, V gene, D gene, clone size, CDR3 length, CDR3 DNA, CDR3 protein. A D gene is named only where the DNA matches it firmly. Rows give clone size only sometimes, using once, few, many, or a class for an expanded clone.

>TRBJ2-1|TRBV2|TRBD2|few|15
TGTGCCAGCAGTGAAGAGCGGGGGACCTACAATGAGCAGTTCTTC
CASSEERGTYNEQFF
>TRBJ2-7|TRBV5-1|-|few|13
TGCGCCAGCAGTCCATGGAGCTCCTACGAGCAGTACTTC
CASSPWSSYEQYF
>TRBJ1-1|TRBV6-5|-|-|17
TGTGCCAGCAGTTATTCCTCACCCTACCGCGGGACGGGAGAAGCTTTCTTT
CASSYSSPYRGTGEAFF
>TRBJ2-1|TRBV6-1|TRBD2|-|16
TGTGCCAGCAGTGAATTTAGCGGGAACTCCTACAATGAGCAGTTCTTC
CASSEFSGNSYNEQFF
>TRBJ2-1|TRBV15|-|few|16
TGTGCCACCAGCAGGAGAGACGGCACTACGTACAATGAGCAGTTCTTC
CATSRRDGTTYNEQFF
>TRBJ2-1|TRBV20-1|TRBD2|few|16
TGCAGTGCTAGAGGGGGGGGTAGCGGGAGCTACAATGAGCAGTTCTTC
CSARGGGSGSYNEQFF
>TRBJ2-7|TRBV7-9|TRBD2|few|14
TGTGCCAGCATACAAGGCGCGGGAGCGGGAGAGCAGTACTTC
CASIQGAGAGEQYF
>TRBJ1-1|TRBV7-2|TRBD1|few|13
TGTGCCAGCGTCAACAGGGGTGGTACTGAAGCTTTCTTT
CASVNRGGTEAFF
>TRBJ2-5|TRBV20-1|TRBD2|many|19
TGCAGTGCTAGAAGTCCAATGGGGGCTAGCGGGAGTTGGGGCGAGACCCAGTACTTC
CSARSPMGASGSWGETQYF
>TRBJ2-5|TRBV18|-|few|15
TGTGCCAGCTCACCACTGTCAGGGCACCAAGAGACCCAGTACTTC
CASSPLSGHQETQYF
>TRBJ2-7|TRBV7-2|-|few|12
TGTGCCAGCAGCTTAAATCGGGCCTTACCCATCTTC
CASSLNRALPIF
>TRBJ2-7|TRBV12-3/TRBV12-4|TRBD2|many|15
TGTGCCAGCAGTTCCCTCGCGGGGGAGGCCTACGAGCAGTACTTC
CASSSLAGEAYEQYF
>TRBJ2-7|TRBV12-3/TRBV12-4|TRBD1|-|13
TGTGCCACCCGGGACAGTTCGGACTACGAGCAGTACTTC
CATRDSSDYEQYF
>TRBJ2-5|TRBV29-1|-|many|13
TGCAGCGTAACAACAGGGAGGCAAGAGACCCAGTACTTC
CSVTTGRQETQYF
>TRBJ2-7|TRBV7-2|TRBD1|-|16
TGTGCCAGCAGCCCCGACTCCGGGACAGGGACCTACGAGCAGTACTTC
CASSPDSGTGTYEQYF
>TRBJ2-5|TRBV9|-|many|13
TGTGCCAGCAGCGTAGGTGGGGCTGAGACCCAGTACTTC
CASSVGGAETQYF
>TRBJ1-3|TRBV6-5|-|-|15
TGTGCCAGCAGTTTCACAGGACGCTCTGGAAACACCATATATTTT
CASSFTGRSGNTIYF
>TRBJ2-7|TRBV20-1|TRBD1|many|12
TGCAGTGCAGGACAGGGACGCTACGAGCAGTACTTC
CSAGQGRYEQYF
>TRBJ2-7|TRBV6-2/TRBV6-3|TRBD2|-|17
TGTGCCAGCAGTTACTCGATAGGGAGGGACTACGGCTACGAGCAGTACTTC
CASSYSIGRDYGYEQYF
>TRBJ2-7|TRBV27|TRBD1|few|14
TGTGCCAGCAGTGACAGGGGGGTTACCTACGAGCAGTACTTC
CASSDRGVTYEQYF
>TRBJ2-2|TRBV7-2|-|many|17
TGTGCCAGCAGCTTATGGGCAGGGACATCCAACACCGGGGAGCTGTTTTTT
CASSLWAGTSNTGELFF
>TRBJ2-2|TRBV4-3|-|many|17
TGCGCCAGCAGCCAAGAAAGTAACACCCTCCGGACAGGGGAGCTGTTTTTT
CASSQESNTLRTGELFF
>TRBJ2-2|TRBV12-3/TRBV12-4|TRBD1|few|15
TGTGCCAGCAGCCACAGGGGCGCAGGCACCGGGGAGCTGTTTTTT
CASSHRGAGTGELFF
>TRBJ2-1|TRBV7-3|TRBD2|few|16
TGTGCCAGCAGCTCTCTCCGCCCGGGACTAGCAAATGAGCAGTTCTTC
CASSSLRPGLANEQFF
>TRBJ2-1|TRBV29-1|-|few|13
TGCAGCGTTGAGCAGGGGATGGGTAATGAGCAGTTCTTC
CSVEQGMGNEQFF
>TRBJ1-6|TRBV7-2|TRBD1|-|14
TGTGCCAGCAGCCTCCGGACAGGAAATTCACCCCTCCACTTT
CASSLRTGNSPLHF
>TRBJ2-3|TRBV5-1|TRBD2|-|15
TGCGCCAGCAGCTTTGGCAGCGGGAGGCCAAATACGCAGTATTTT
CASSFGSGRPNTQYF
>TRBJ2-7|TRBV7-2|TRBD2|-|15
TGTGCCAGCAGCGAGGGACTAGCGGACCCCTACGAGCAGTACTTC
CASSEGLADPYEQYF
>TRBJ2-5|TRBV28|-|-|14
TGTGCCAGCAGCGACGACAGTTACCAAGAGACCCAGTACTTC
CASSDDSYQETQYF
>TRBJ2-3|TRBV10-3|-|many|12
TGTGCCATCAGCACCGACGGGGGTACGCAGTATTTT
CAISTDGGTQYF
>TRBJ2-3|TRBV4-3|TRBD2|few|14
TGCGCCAGCAGCCAAGGGCTCAGCGGGGGGAGGCAGTATTTT
CASSQGLSGGRQYF
>TRBJ1-5|TRBV6-6|-|-|13
TGTGCCAGCAGAACAGGGACCGGAGGGCCCCAGCATTTT
CASRTGTGGPQHF
>TRBJ2-3|TRBV29-1|TRBD2|many|18
TGCAGCGTTGAGGGACTAGCGGGAGGCGGGGGCATCCTAGATACGCAGTATTTT
CSVEGLAGGGGILDTQYF